These 18 T cell receptor beta chains came from one sample sequenced in a study of shared clonotypes between healthy human individuals. TCRdb's copy holds only in-frame clones and misses some; the assay was immunoSEQ multiplex PCR. The sample records around 2.3 million clones, approximately 96% being singletons. Source material: naive CD4+ T cells sorted from blood. Described subset: CD45RA+ positively selected. The receptors stem from a man aged 18-30 years in good health.

The rearrangement joins TRBV6-5 to TRBJ2-5; D unresolved. The ends were cut back, 2 bases at V and 3 bases at J, with 7 bases in the middle. This CDR3 has 13 amino acids. Germline V gene data show CDR1 as MNHEY and CDR2 as SVGAGI. The CDR3 is CASSYAPKETQYF. The CDR3 nucleotides are TGTGCCAGCAGTTACGCTCCAAAAGAGACCCAGTACTTC.

The chain joins TRBV30 to TRBJ1-6; 7 bases are shared with TRBD1. The CDR3 covers 17 residues. V gave up 3 bases and J gave up 2 bases; unmatched junction bases: 10. Germline CDR1 and CDR2: GTSNPN and SVGIG (reference sequence). This CDR3 is CAWSRFDRDPYNSPLHF. CDR3 nucleotides: TGTGCCTGGAGCCGGTTTGACAGGGACCCCTATAATTCACCCCTCCACTTT. The whole variable domain, filled in from reference TRBV30 and TRBJ1-6, reads SQTIHQWPATLVQPVGSPLSLECTVEGTSNPNLYWYRQAAGRGLQLLFYSVGIGQISSEVPQNLSASRPQDRQFILSSKKLLLSDSGFYLCAWSRFDRDPYNSPLHFGNGTRLTVT.

The V gene is TRBV5-8, the J gene TRBJ2-1; 9 nucleotides agree with TRBD2. J gave up 5 bases and V 4 bases, and 13 bases lay outside the gene matches. Germline lookup yields CDR1 SGHTS and CDR2 YDEGEE. This CDR3 comprises 17 residues. Here the CDR3 reads CASSPERGDRRDNEQFF. The CDR3 DNA follows: TGTGCCAGCAGCCCTGAGCGGGGGGACCGTCGAGACAATGAGCAGTTCTTC.

The J gene is TRBJ2-7, the V gene TRBV10-3, with 11 bases that match TRBD1. V lost 4 bases and J lost 5; bases outside the gene matches: 7. CDR3 size: 15 residues. CDR1 is ENHRY and CDR2 is SYGVKD in the germline V gene. The CDR3 DNA reads as TGTGCCATCAGTGCTAGGACAGGGGGCATAGACGAGCAGTACTTC. It is translated as CAISARTGGIDEQYF.

The gene calls are TRBV7-2 and TRBJ2-1; 7 bases line up with TRBD2. Germline trimming cut 5 bases from V and 10 bases from J; bases unmatched to any gene: 11. This CDR3 has 14 amino acids. The V gene's germline CDR1 is SGHTA and CDR2 FQGNSA. The CDR3 sequence: CASSAWTRTREQFF. In DNA form, the CDR3 reads TGTGCCAGCAGCGCCTGGACTAGAACCCGCGAGCAGTTCTTC.

This chain connects TRBV7-9 to TRBJ1-1; D not resolved. From germline, CDR1 is SEHNR and CDR2 FQNEAQ (reference sequence). The V end lost 3 bases, the J end lost 6 bases, and 8 bases lay between the germline ends. CDR3 length equals 12 residues. CDR3 bases: TGTGCCAGCAGCTTTATCGCCCCTGAAGCTTTCTTT. This sequence encodes CASSFIAPEAFF.

The chain recombines TRBV2 with TRBJ2-7; D may match TRBD1 or TRBD2 (5 bases each). V was trimmed by 11 bases and J by 3 bases, leaving 14 bases between them. The CDR3 length is 12 residues. Germline-derived CDR1 and CDR2 are SNHLY and FYNNEI. The CDR3 region has the DNA TGTGCCGTGGGACGGCCCCACTACGAGCAGTACTTC. This gives the protein CAVGRPHYEQYF.

The V call is TRBV4-1, the J call TRBJ2-7, with a weak D call TRBD1 (6 bases). Between the trimmed V and J ends, which lost 6 bases and 4 bases, there was a span of 16 bases. The germline V gene encodes CDR1 MGHRA and CDR2 YSYEKL. This CDR3 comprises 14 residues. DNA of the CDR3: TGCGCCAGCAGACACGAGGGTCAGGGGTACGAGCAGTACTTC. It yields the protein CASRHEGQGYEQYF.

The V call is TRBV25-1, the J call TRBJ1-1; perhaps TRBD1 as D (6 bases). The germline gives CDR1 MGHDK, CDR2 SYGVNS. The CDR3 length is 15 residues. V was pared by 3 bases and J by 4 bases, with 15 bases between. The CDR3 DNA reads as TGTGCCAGCAGTGATAATACAGGGCGGGGCACTGAAGCTTTCTTT. It specifies CASSDNTGRGTEAFF.

This chain joins TRBV5-4 and TRBJ2-1; no clear D. Trimming removed 0 bases at V and 10 bases at J, with 11 bases between. The CDR3 has 13 amino acids. Looked up from germline, CDR1 is SGHNT and CDR2 is YYREEE (reference sequence). CDR3 protein: CASSLGQVGEQFF. CDR3 in DNA: TGTGCCAGCAGCTTGGGCCAAGTAGGGGAGCAGTTCTTC.

This clone was seen once. The genes are TRBV11-2 and TRBJ1-1; tentatively, D is TRBD1 (6 bases). Germline CDR1 is SGHAT and CDR2 is FQNNGV. The CDR3 consists of 13 residues. V dropped 5 bases and J dropped 10 bases, with 17 bases sitting between them. For the CDR3, the DNA is TGTGCCAGCAGCCAGACGATACAGGGTGTAGCTTTCTTT. Protein product: CASSQTIQGVAFF.

The CDR3 bases are TGTGCCAGTAGTATGACACTTAACCAAGAGACCCAGTACTTC. Amino acids: CASSMTLNQETQYF. The V call is TRBV19, the J call TRBJ2-5; D call uncertain. CDR1 and CDR2 from the germline V gene are LNHDA and SQIVND (reference sequence). There are 14 residues in the CDR3. V was cut by 3 bases and J by 0 bases, with 8 bases left in between.

V is TRBV14 and J is TRBJ2-1; 7 nucleotides match TRBD2. The CDR3 is 16 amino acids. J lost 2 bases, V lost 4 bases, and 8 bases had no gene match. Germline lookup yields CDR1 SGHDN and CDR2 FVKESK. The DNA for the CDR3 is TGTGCCAGCAGCCCGGCCGGAGCGGGGACCTACAATGAGCAGTTCTTC. Translation gives CASSPAGAGTYNEQFF. Together with reference TRBV14 and TRBJ2-1, the CDR3 gives the full variable domain: EAGVTQFPSHSVIEKGQTVTLRCDPISGHDNLYWYRRVMGKEIKFLLHFVKESKQDESGMPNNRFLAERTGGTYSTLKVQPAELEDSGVYFCASSPAGAGTYNEQFFGPGTRLTVL.

This clone was seen only once. Other DNA variants within this sample encode the same CDR3. The chain has TRBV5-1 and TRBJ1-4; the match to TRBD1 covers 8 bases. The germline gives CDR1 SGHRS, CDR2 YFSETQ. V shed 2 bases, J shed 6 bases, and the junction held 3 bases outside the gene matches. The CDR3 has 14 residues. The CDR3 coding sequence is TGCGCCAGCAGCTTTGGACAGGGTGATGAAAAACTGTTTTTT. It translates to CASSFGQGDEKLFF.

Of note for this clone: Other DNA sequences in this specimen translate into the identical CDR3. The V gene is TRBV5-4, the J gene TRBJ2-7, with D unresolved. CDR3 size: 13 residues. In germline, CDR1 is SGHNT, CDR2 YYREEE (reference sequence). Trimming took off 2 bases at V and 4 bases at J, with 10 bases between the two ends. The CDR3 region has the DNA TGTGCCAGCAGCTTAGGTGGGAATTACGAGCAGTACTTC. This encodes CASSLGGNYEQYF.

V gene TRBV30 combines with J gene TRBJ2-7; maybe TRBD2 (5 bases). CDR1 GTSNPN and CDR2 SVGIG come from the germline V gene (reference sequence). V lost 1 base and J lost 9, with 13 bases in between. The CDR3 loop spans 12 amino acids. CDR3: CAWSAPGIGQYF. The CDR3 DNA is TGTGCCTGGAGTGCCCCGGGAATAGGGCAGTACTTC.

Points on this clone: The sample carries other DNA sequences with the same CDR3. The chain is built from TRBV6-5 and TRBJ1-4, with TRBD1 identical over 10 bases. J lost 7 bases, V lost 8 bases, and 4 bases had no gene match. Germline lookup yields CDR1 MNHEY and CDR2 SVGAGI. The CDR3 covers 13 residues. CDR3: CASSRDRGEKLFF. CDR3 DNA: TGTGCCAGCTCTCGGGACAGGGGTGAAAAACTGTTTTTT.

The V and J genes are TRBV4-2 and TRBJ1-4; D might be TRBD1 (5 bases). Germline V gene data show CDR1 as LGHNA and CDR2 as YNFKEQ. V dropped 4 bases and J dropped 4 bases, with 13 bases sitting between them. The CDR3 has 15 residues. The CDR3 nucleotides read TGTGCCAGCAGCCGAAAGGATGGGGGTAATGAAAAACTGTTTTTT. Its protein is CASSRKDGGNEKLFF.